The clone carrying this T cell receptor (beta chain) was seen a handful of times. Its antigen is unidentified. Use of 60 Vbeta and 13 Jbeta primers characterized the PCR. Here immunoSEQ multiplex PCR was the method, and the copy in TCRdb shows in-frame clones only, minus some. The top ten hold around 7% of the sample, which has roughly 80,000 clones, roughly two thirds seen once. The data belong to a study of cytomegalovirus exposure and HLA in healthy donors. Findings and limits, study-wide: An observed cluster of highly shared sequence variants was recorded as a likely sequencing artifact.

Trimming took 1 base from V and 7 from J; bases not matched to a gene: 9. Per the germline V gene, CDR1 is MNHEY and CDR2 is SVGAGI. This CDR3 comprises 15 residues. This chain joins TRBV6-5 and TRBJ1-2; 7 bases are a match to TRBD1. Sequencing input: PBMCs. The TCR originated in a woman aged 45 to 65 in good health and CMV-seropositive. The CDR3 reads CASSYFLGGAFGYTF. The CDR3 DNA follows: TGTGCCAGCAGTTACTTCTTAGGGGGCGCCTTTGGCTACACCTTC.